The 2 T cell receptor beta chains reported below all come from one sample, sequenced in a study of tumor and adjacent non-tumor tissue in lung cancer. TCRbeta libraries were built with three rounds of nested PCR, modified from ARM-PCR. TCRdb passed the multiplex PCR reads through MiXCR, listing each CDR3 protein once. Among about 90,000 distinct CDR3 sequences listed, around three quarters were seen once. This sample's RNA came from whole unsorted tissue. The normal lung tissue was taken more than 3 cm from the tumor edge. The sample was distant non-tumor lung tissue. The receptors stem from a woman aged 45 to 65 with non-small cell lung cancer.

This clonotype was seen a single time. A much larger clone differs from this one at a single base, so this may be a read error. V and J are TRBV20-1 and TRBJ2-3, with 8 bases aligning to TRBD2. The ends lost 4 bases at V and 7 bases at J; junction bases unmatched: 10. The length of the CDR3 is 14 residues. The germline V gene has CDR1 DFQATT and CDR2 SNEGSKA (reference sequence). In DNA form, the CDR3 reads TGCAGTGCTATATCCAGCGGGGGCGGGAATACGCAGTATTTT. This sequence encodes CSAISSGGGNTQYF.

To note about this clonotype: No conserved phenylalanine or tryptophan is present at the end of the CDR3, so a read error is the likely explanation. The CDR3 is CANSEQGESNQPQHL. The CDR3 DNA is TGTGCCAACAGTGAACAGGGAGAAAGCAATCAGCCCCAGCATTTG. V usage is TRBV7-9 and J usage is TRBJ1-5; perhaps TRBD1 as D (6 bases). There are 15 residues in the CDR3. Trimming took off 10 bases at V and 1 base at J, with 17 bases between the two ends. Germline V lookup: CDR1 SEHNR, CDR2 FQNEAQ (reference sequence).